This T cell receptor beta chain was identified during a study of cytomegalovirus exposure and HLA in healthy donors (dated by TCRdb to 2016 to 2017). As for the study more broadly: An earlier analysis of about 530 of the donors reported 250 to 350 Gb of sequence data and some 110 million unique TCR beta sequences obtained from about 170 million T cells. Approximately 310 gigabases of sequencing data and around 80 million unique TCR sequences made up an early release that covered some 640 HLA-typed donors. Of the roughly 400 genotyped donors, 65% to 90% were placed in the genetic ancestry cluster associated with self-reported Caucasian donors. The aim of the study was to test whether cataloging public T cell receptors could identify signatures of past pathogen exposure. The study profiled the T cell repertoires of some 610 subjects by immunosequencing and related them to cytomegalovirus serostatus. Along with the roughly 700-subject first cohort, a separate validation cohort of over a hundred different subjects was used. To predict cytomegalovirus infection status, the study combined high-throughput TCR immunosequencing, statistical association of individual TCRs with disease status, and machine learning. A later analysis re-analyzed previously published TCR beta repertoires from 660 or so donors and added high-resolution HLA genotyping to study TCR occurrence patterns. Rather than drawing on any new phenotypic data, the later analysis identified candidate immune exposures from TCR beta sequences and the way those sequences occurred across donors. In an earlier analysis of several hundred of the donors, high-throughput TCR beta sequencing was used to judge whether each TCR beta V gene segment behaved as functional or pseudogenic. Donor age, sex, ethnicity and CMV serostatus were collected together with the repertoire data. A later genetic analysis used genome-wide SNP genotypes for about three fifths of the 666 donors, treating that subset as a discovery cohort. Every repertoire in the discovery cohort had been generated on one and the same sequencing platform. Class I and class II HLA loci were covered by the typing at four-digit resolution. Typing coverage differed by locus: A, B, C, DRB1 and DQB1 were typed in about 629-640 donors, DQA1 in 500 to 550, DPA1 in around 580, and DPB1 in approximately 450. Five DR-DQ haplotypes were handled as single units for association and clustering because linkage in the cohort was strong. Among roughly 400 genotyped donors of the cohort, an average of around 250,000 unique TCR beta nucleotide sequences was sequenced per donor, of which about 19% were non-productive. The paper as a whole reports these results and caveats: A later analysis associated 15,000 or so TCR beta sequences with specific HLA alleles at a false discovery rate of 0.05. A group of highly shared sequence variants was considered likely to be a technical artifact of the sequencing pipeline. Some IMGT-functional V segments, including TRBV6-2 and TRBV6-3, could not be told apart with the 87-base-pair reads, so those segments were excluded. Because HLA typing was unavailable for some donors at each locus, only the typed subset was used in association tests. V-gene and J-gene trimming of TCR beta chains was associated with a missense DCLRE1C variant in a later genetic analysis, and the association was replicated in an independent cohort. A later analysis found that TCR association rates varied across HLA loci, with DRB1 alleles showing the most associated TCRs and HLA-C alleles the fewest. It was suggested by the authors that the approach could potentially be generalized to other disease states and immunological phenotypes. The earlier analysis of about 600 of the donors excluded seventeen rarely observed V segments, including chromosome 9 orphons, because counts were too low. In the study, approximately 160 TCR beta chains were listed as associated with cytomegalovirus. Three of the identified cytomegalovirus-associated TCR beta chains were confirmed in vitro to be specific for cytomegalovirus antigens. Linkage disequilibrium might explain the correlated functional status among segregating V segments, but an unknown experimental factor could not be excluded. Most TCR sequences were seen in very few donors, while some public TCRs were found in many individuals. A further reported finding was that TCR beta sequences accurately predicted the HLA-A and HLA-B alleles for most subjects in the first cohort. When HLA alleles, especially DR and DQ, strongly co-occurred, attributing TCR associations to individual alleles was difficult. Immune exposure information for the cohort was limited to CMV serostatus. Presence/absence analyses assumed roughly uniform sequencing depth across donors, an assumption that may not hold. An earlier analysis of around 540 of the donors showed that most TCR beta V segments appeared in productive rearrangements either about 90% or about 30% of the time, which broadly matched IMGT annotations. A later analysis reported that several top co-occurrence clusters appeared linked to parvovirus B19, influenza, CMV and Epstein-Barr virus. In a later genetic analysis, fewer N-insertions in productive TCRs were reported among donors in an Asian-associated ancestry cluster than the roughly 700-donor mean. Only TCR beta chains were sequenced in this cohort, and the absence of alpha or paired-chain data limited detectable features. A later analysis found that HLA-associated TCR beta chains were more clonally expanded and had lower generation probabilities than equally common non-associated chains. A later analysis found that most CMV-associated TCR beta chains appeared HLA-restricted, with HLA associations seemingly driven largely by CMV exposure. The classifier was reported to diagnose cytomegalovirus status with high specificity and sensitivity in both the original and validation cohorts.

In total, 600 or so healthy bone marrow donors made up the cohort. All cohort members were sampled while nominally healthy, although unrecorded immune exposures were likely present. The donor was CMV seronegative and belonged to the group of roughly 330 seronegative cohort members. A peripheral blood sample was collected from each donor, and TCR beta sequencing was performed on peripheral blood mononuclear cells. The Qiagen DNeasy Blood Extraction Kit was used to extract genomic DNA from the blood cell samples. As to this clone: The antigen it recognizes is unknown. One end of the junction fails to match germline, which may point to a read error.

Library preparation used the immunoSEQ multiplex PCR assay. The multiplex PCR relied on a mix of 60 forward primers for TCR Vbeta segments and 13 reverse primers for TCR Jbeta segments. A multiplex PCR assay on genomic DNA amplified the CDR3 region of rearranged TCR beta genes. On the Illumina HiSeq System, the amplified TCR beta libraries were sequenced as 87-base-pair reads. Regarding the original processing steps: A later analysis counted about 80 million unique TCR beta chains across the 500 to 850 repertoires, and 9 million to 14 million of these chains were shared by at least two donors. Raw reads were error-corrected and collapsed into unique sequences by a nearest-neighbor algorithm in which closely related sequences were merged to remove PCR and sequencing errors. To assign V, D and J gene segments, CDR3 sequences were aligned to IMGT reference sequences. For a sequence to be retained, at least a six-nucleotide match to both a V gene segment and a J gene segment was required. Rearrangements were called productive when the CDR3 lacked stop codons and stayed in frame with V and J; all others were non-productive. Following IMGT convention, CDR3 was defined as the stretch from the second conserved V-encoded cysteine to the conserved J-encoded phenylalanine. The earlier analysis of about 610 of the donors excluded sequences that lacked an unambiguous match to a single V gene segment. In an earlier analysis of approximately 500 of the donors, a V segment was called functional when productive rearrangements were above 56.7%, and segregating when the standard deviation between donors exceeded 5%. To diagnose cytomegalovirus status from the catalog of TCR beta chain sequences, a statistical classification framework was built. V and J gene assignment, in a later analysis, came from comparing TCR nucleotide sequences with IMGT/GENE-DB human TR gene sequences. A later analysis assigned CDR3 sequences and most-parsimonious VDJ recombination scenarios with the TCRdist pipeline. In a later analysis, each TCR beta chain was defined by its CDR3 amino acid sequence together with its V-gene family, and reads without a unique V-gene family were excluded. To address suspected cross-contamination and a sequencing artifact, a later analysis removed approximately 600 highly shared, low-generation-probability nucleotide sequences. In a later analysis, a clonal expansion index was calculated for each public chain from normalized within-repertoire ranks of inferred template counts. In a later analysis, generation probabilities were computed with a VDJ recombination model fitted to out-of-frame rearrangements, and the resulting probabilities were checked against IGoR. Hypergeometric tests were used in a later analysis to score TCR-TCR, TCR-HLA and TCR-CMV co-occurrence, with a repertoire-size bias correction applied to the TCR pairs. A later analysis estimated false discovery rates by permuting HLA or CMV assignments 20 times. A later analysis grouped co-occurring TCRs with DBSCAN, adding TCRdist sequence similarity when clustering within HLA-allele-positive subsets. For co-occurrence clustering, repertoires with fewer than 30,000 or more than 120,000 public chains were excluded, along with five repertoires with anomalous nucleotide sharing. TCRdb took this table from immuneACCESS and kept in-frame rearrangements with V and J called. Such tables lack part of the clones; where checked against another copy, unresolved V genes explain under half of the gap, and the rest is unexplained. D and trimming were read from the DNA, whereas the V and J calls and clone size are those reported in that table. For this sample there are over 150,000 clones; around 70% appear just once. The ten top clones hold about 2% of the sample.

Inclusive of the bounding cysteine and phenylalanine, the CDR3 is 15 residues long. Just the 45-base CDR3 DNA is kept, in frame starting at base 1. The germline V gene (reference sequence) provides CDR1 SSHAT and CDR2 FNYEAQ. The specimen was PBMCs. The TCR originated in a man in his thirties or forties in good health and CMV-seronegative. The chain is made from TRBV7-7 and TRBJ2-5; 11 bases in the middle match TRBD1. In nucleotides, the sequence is TGTGCTAGCAGCCTTTGGACAGGGGGCATAGAGACCCAGTACTTC. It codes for CASSLWTGGIETQYF. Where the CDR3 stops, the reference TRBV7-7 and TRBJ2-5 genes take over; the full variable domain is GAGVSQSPRYKVTKRGQDVTLRCDPISSHATLYWYQQALGQGPEFLTYFNYEAQPDKSGLPSDRFSAERPEGSISTLTIQRTEQRDSAMYRCASSLWTGGIETQYFGPGTRLLVL.